This TCR beta chain was sequenced for a study of blood T cell repertoires in COVID-19. At the level of the study: Whether acute or convalescent, the COVID-19 samples came from the United States, Italy and Spain. PBMCs, B-cell-depleted T cells, or T cells were the source of the cDNA or gDNA that made up the material.

V gave up 5 bases and J gave up 0 bases; unmatched junction bases: 6. CDR3 length: 15 amino acids. The germline CDR1 and CDR2 sequences are SGHRS and YFSETQ. Generated by immunoSEQ multiplex PCR, the TCRdb table keeps only in-frame clones and is missing some. The data contain about 190,000 clones, 84% of them singletons. The V gene is TRBV5-1, the J gene TRBJ1-1; the match to TRBD1 covers 8 bases. The sequence was collected from a woman between 65 and 79 years old with active or convalescent COVID-19. The sequenced sample was peripheral blood. CDR3 region: CASSFQGAVNTEAFF. DNA of the CDR3: TGCGCCAGCAGTTTCCAGGGGGCCGTGAACACTGAAGCTTTCTTT.